Here is one T cell receptor beta chain with its context. The target antigen is unknown. The sample originates from a study of Tregs in tolerant kidney transplant recipients. Whole-study findings and limits: Changing PCR primers prevented nucleotide comparison between some patients' samples. Activated donor B cell expansion appeared to reveal the most relevant donor-specific TCRbeta repertoire.

Between the trimmed V and J ends, which lost 5 bases and 8 bases, there was a span of 18 bases. Germline-derived CDR1 and CDR2 are MNHEY and SMNVEV (reference sequence). The CDR3 totals 14 residues. Only in-frame clones appear in the TCRdb table, and some are missing; sequencing was by immunoSEQ multiplex PCR. Found here are about 94,000 clones, 80% to 95% of them singletons; the top ten hold 0.46%. The sequence came from a human donor who received a combined kidney and bone marrow transplant. The material sequenced was CD4+ T cells from blood, taken before the transplant. V is TRBV27 and J is TRBJ1-2, with D maybe TRBD1 (6 bases). The CDR3 reads CASSPPDRIVGYTF. Written as DNA, the CDR3 is TGTGCCAGCAGTCCCCCCGACAGGATAGTAGGCTACACCTTC.